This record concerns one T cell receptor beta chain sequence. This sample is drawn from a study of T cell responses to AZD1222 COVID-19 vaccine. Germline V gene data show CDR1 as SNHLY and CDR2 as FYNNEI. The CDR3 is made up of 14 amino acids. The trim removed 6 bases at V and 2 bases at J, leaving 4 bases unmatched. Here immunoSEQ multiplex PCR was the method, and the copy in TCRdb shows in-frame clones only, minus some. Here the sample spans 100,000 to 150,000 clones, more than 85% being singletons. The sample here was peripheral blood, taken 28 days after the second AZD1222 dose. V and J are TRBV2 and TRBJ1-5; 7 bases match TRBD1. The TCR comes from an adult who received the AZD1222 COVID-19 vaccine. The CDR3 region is CASREGAGNQPQHF. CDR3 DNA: TGTGCCAGCAGGGAGGGGGCTGGCAATCAGCCCCAGCATTTT.